This T cell receptor beta chain was obtained from a study of control samples from healthy donors and cancer patients. V lost 1 base, J lost 4 bases, and 3 bases stayed unmatched. Germline V CDR1 and CDR2: SGHTA, FQGNSA. This CDR3 has 14 residues. The data were produced by immunoSEQ multiplex PCR, yet TCRdb's version contains in-frame clones alone and is incomplete. The sample shows 76,000 or so clones, approximately 91% of them seen only once. The clonotype originates from a woman in her fifties or sixties with colorectal cancer. The sample was PBMCs. This chain links TRBV7-2 with TRBJ1-2; TRBD1 agrees at 7 bases. The CDR3 is CASSLGGDSYGYTF. CDR3 sequence (DNA): TGTGCCAGCAGCTTAGGGGGGGACAGCTATGGCTACACCTTC.